Sequencing of this TCR beta chain was carried out in a study of cytomegalovirus exposure and HLA in healthy donors. Background on the study: Clustering assigned 70% to 90% of the roughly 400 genotyped donors to the Caucasian-associated ancestry cluster.

It was with 60 Vbeta and 13 Jbeta primers that the PCR ran. The table came from immunoSEQ multiplex PCR; TCRdb's copy has only in-frame clones and leaves some out. In the table there are 150,000 to 200,000 clones, about three quarters of which are singletons. Study-level points and caveats: The records held CMV serostatus as the only immune exposure information. It was reportedly the case that the classifier diagnosed cytomegalovirus status with high specificity and sensitivity.

The length of the CDR3 is 11 residues. CDR1 is SQVTM, CDR2 ANQGSEA, per germline. Trimming took 5 bases from V and 2 from J, leaving 7 bases between them. Nominal health characterized the donors when sampled, though unrecorded immune exposures were likely. As for this clone: The antigen is not known.

The sample taken for sequencing was PBMCs. The TCR comes from a woman aged 50 to 60 in good health and CMV-seropositive. The chain employs TRBV29-1 and TRBJ2-7; D might be TRBD1 (5 bases). The CDR3 sequence is CSVRQTYEQYF. CDR3 DNA: TGCAGCGTTAGACAGACCTACGAGCAGTACTTC.